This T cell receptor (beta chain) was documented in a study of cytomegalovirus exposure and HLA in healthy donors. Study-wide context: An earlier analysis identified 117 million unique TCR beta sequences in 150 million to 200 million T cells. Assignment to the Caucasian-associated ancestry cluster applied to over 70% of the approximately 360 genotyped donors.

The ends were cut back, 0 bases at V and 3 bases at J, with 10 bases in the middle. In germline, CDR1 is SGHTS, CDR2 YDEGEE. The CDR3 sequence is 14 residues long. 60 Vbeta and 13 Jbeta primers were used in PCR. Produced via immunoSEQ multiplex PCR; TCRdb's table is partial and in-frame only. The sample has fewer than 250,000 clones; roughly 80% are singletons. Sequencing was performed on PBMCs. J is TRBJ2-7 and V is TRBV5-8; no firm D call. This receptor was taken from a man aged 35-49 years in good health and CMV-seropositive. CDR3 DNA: TGTGCCAGCAGCTTGGTGGGCAGAAACTACGAGCAGTACTTC. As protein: CASSLVGRNYEQYF.